These 19 T cell receptor beta chains share one sample of origin, sequenced in a study of OX40 agonist ivuxolimab in advanced cancers. Sequencing used immunoSEQ multiplex PCR; TCRdb keeps in-frame clones, though not all of them. The profile shows about 58,000 clones, about 88% of them singletons. This material consisted of CD4+ or CD8+ T cells sorted from blood, taken in a trial of the OX40 agonist ivuxolimab. These receptors were obtained from an adult with an advanced solid tumor such as melanoma, head and neck, liver or kidney cancer.

The chain joins TRBV2 to TRBJ1-3; TRBD1 might be the D (5 bases). Looked up from germline, CDR1 is SNHLY and CDR2 is FYNNEI. V dropped 6 bases and J dropped 0 bases, with 12 bases sitting between them. The CDR3 is 15 residues long. This chain's CDR3 is CASSLLGVSGNTIYF. The DNA for the CDR3 is TGTGCCAGCAGCCTTCTGGGGGTCTCTGGAAACACCATATATTTT.

This clone was counted once. The rearrangement uses TRBV7-8 and TRBJ2-5, with 7 positions matching TRBD1. The CDR3 is made up of 13 amino acids. The germline CDR1 and CDR2 sequences are SGHVS and FQNEAQ. V lost 4 bases and J lost 2; bases outside the gene matches: 1. The CDR3 loop is CASSWDRQETQYF. The CDR3 DNA follows: TGTGCCAGCAGCTGGGACAGACAAGAGACCCAGTACTTC.

The V gene is TRBV19, the J gene TRBJ1-2; D perhaps matches TRBD1 (5 bases). In germline, CDR1 is LNHDA, CDR2 SQIVND (reference sequence). The V end lost 4 bases, the J end lost 5 bases, and 20 bases lay between the germline ends. The CDR3 is made up of 16 amino acids. DNA of the CDR3: TGTGCCAGTAGTACCCCTGGGGGACCTCCTCGGTATGGCTACACCTTC. Encoded protein: CASSTPGGPPRYGYTF.

In this sample, this clone turned up a few times. V and J are TRBV6-5 and TRBJ1-2, with D hard to call. Trimming removed 2 bases at V and 3 bases at J, with 16 bases between. Germline lookup yields CDR1 MNHEY and CDR2 SVGAGI. This CDR3 is built from 16 residues. The CDR3 coding sequence is TGTGCCAGCAGTTACGTTACAGCGAACCCTTACTATGGCTACACCTTC. Protein: CASSYVTANPYYGYTF.

The V call is TRBV5-1, the J call TRBJ1-2, with no clear D. The CDR3 length is 13 residues. V was clipped by 4 bases and J by 4 bases, with 11 bases between them. The germline gives CDR1 SGHRS, CDR2 YFSETQ. The CDR3 is CASSEGIGYGYTF. DNA for the CDR3: TGCGCCAGCAGCGAGGGAATTGGCTATGGCTACACCTTC. Drawing the rest from reference TRBV5-1 and TRBJ1-2, the complete variable domain is KAGVTQTPRYLIKTRGQQVTLSCSPISGHRSVSWYQQTPGQGLQFLFEYFSETQRNKGNFPGRFSGRQFSNSRSEMNVSTLELGDSALYLCASSEGIGYGYTFGSGTRLTVV.

This chain links TRBV11-2 with TRBJ1-2; a possible D gene is TRBD1 (6 bases). The CDR3 is 14 residues long. The ends were cut back, 7 bases at V and 5 bases at J, with 17 bases in the middle. Looked up from germline, CDR1 is SGHAT and CDR2 is FQNNGV. The CDR3 DNA sequence: TGTGCCAGCACCCGCAGGGGTTTCCCTTATGGCTACACCTTC. Its translation: CASTRRGFPYGYTF.

This chain uses TRBV19 with TRBJ2-3; D uncertain. The CDR3 extends over 13 amino acids. Trimming left V 3 bases short and J 5 bases short, with 9 bases between. In germline, CDR1 is LNHDA, CDR2 SQIVND (reference sequence). DNA of the CDR3: TGTGCCAGTAGTATTTCCATTGGAGATACGCAGTATTTT. It yields the protein CASSISIGDTQYF.

This clone was found once. The gene calls are TRBV2 and TRBJ1-2; 9 nucleotides match TRBD1. This CDR3 is 12 amino acids long. The V segment lost 6 bases and the J segment 7 bases; nucleotides outside the gene matches: 3. Germline values: CDR1 SNHLY, CDR2 FYNNEI. CDR3 DNA: TGTGCCAGCAGGACAGGGGGGGGTGGCTACACCTTC. Its translation: CASRTGGGGYTF.

The chain is built from TRBV19 and TRBJ2-5, with 8 positions matching TRBD2. Losses at the gene ends were 7 bases for V and 3 bases for J; bases not matched to a gene: 7. The V gene's germline CDR1 is LNHDA and CDR2 SQIVND (reference sequence). This CDR3 contains 14 residues. The CDR3 protein is CASNPGTSKETQYF. The CDR3 region has the DNA TGTGCCAGTAATCCCGGGACTAGTAAAGAGACCCAGTACTTC.

The chain joins TRBV5-6 to TRBJ2-7; no definite D call. The CDR3 loop spans 12 amino acids. The V gene lost 1 base and the J gene lost 3 bases, with 5 bases spanning the gap. Looked up from germline, CDR1 is SGHDT and CDR2 is YYEEEE. CDR3 sequence (DNA): TGTGCCAGCAGCTTGTCCCACTACGAGCAGTACTTC. Translated: CASSLSHYEQYF.

This clone was seen a few times. The chain recombines TRBV19 with TRBJ1-6; D is undetermined. The CDR3 contains 13 residues. Deletions cut 3 bases from V and 6 bases from J, with 6 bases between. Per germline, CDR1 LNHDA and CDR2 SQIVND (reference sequence). CDR3: CASSMAFNSPLHF. The CDR3 region has the DNA TGTGCCAGTAGTATGGCCTTTAATTCACCCCTCCACTTT.

This rearrangement joins TRBV20-1 to TRBJ2-1; tentatively, D is TRBD2 (5 bases). The CDR3 spans 10 residues. The V and J ends lost 2 bases and 12 bases respectively, with 8 bases between them. The germline gives CDR1 DFQATT, CDR2 SNEGSKA (reference sequence). The CDR3 DNA sequence: TGCAGTGCTAGATTAGGAGGGCAGTTCTTC. Translating gives CSARLGGQFF.

V is TRBV5-1 and J is TRBJ1-4, with 7 nucleotides matching TRBD1. Germline V gene sequence: CDR1 SGHRS, CDR2 YFSETQ. Trimming at V came to 4 bases and at J to 3 bases, leaving 12 bases not matched to a gene. CDR3 length: 17 residues. The CDR3 region is CASSPNPQGEPNEKLFF. CDR3 in DNA: TGCGCCAGCAGCCCAAACCCGCAGGGGGAACCTAATGAAAAACTGTTTTTT.

The chain employs TRBV10-2 and TRBJ1-5; TRBD1 matches 10 bases. V gave up 6 bases and J gave up 2 bases; unmatched junction bases: 7. Germline CDR1 reads WSHSY; CDR2 reads SAAADI. The CDR3 spans 16 residues. CDR3 amino acids: CASRSTGGDGNQPQHF. In nucleotides, the CDR3 is TGCGCCAGCAGGTCGACAGGGGGCGACGGCAATCAGCCCCAGCATTTT.

The chain joins TRBV7-6 to TRBJ1-3; no clear D gene. Between the trimmed V and J ends, which lost 5 bases and 0 bases, there was a span of 8 bases. The CDR3 totals 14 residues. CDR1 is SGHVS, CDR2 FNYEAQ, per germline. The CDR3 DNA reads TGTGCCAGCAGCGTGACATACTCTGGAAACACCATATATTTT. This sequence encodes CASSVTYSGNTIYF.

This clone was picked up a small number of times. The rearrangement uses TRBV19 and TRBJ1-1; possible D gene TRBD1, 6 bases. Germline CDR1 and CDR2: LNHDA and SQIVND (reference sequence). The CDR3 contains 13 residues. V gave up 10 bases and J gave up 2 bases, with 14 bases separating them. CDR3 loop: CATKTGSNTEAFF. CDR3 sequence (DNA): TGTGCCACAAAGACAGGCTCAAACACTGAAGCTTTCTTT.

The gene calls are TRBV9 and TRBJ1-3, with D hard to call. Trimming stripped 0 bases from V and 7 bases from J, with 8 bases between. Germline values: CDR1 SGDLS, CDR2 YYNGEE. The CDR3 totals 13 residues. In DNA, the CDR3 is TGTGCCAGCAGCGTAGCTCCGTCGAACACCATATATTTT. It specifies CASSVAPSNTIYF.

V gene TRBV2 combines with J gene TRBJ2-2; D not certain. CDR3 length: 14 residues. The germline gives CDR1 SNHLY, CDR2 FYNNEI. Trimming cost V 7 bases and J 0 bases, with 9 bases left between them. The CDR3 loop is CASIPSTNTGELFF. The CDR3 nucleotides read TGTGCCAGCATTCCCTCCACGAACACCGGGGAGCTGTTTTTT.

The gene calls are TRBV4-2 and TRBJ2-1; perhaps D is TRBD1 or TRBD2 (5 bases each). The CDR3 is made up of 15 amino acids. Germline assignment: CDR1 LGHNA and CDR2 YNFKEQ. Trimming cost V 0 bases and J 6 bases, with 12 bases left between them. The CDR3 loop reads CASSQDRGGPNEQFF. The CDR3 region has the DNA TGTGCCAGCAGCCAAGATCGGGGCGGTCCCAATGAGCAGTTCTTC.